The source of this TCR beta chain is a study of blood T cell repertoires in COVID-19. Using immunoSEQ multiplex PCR, the repertoire was profiled, and TCRdb retains in-frame clones only, with some absent. The repertoire holds roughly 160,000 clones, approximately 90% seen once, with 10% in the top ten. The sequence derives from a woman aged 70-85 years with COVID-19, enrolled during active disease. The sample was peripheral blood.

The CDR3 DNA is TGTGCCAGCAGCCCAAAAAACCGACAGGGTTTGGGGCGCGGCTACACCTTC. Translation: CASSPKNRQGLGRGYTF. This rearrangement joins TRBV3-1 (or the pseudogene TRBV3-2) to TRBJ1-2, with TRBD1 matching 7 bases. The length of the CDR3 is 17 residues. Germline V gene data show CDR1 as LGHDT and CDR2 as YNNKEL (reference sequence). V dropped 4 bases and J dropped 8; count of bases not matched to a gene: 19.